This T cell receptor beta chain stems from a study of T cell responses to AZD1222 COVID-19 vaccine. General observations from the study: There were vaccine-associated CD4 TCRs across spike, dominant at 160-218 and 743-854. It was only six AZD1222 recipients who were seropositive at baseline.

As to this clone: The antigen is not known.

Per the germline V gene, CDR1 is SQVTM and CDR2 is ANQGSEA. The CDR3 is 13 residues long. V was pared by 2 bases and J by 4 bases, with 11 bases between. Data came from immunoSEQ multiplex PCR; TCRdb stores just in-frame clones and leaves some out. The sample has roughly 92,000 clones; roughly 89% are singletons. This TCR was sampled from an adult who received the AZD1222 COVID-19 vaccine. The input for sequencing was peripheral blood, taken 28 days after the second AZD1222 dose. This chain connects TRBV29-1 to TRBJ1-1, with D perhaps TRBD1 (6 bases). In DNA form, the CDR3 reads TGCAGCGTTGAACGGGGGCGTCGCACTGAAGCTTTCTTT. Translation gives CSVERGRRTEAFF.